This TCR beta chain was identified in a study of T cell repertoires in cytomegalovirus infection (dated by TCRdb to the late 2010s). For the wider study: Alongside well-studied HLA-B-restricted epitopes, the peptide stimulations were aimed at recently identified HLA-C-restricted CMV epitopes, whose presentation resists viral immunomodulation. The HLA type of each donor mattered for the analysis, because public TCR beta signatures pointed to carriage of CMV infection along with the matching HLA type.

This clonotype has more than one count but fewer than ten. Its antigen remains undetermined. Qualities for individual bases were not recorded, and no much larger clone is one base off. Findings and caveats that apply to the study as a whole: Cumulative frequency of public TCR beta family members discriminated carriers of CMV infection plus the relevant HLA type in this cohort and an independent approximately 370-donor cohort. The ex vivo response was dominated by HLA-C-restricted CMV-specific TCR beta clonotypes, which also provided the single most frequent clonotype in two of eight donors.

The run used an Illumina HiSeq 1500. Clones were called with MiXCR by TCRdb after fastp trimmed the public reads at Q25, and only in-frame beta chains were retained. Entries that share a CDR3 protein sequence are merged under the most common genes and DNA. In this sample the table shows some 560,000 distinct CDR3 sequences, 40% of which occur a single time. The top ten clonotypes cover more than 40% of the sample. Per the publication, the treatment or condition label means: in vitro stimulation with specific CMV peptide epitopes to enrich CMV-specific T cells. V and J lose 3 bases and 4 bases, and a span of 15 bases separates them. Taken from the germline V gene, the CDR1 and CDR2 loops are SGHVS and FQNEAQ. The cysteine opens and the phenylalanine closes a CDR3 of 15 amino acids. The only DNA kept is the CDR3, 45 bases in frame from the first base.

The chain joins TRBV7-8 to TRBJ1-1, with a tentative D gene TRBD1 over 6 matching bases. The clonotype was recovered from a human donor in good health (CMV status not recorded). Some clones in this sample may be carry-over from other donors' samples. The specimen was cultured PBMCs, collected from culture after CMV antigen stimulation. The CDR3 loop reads CASSFRGVGGTEAFF. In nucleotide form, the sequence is TGTGCCAGCAGCTTTAGGGGGGTTGGGGGCACTGAAGCTTTCTTT.